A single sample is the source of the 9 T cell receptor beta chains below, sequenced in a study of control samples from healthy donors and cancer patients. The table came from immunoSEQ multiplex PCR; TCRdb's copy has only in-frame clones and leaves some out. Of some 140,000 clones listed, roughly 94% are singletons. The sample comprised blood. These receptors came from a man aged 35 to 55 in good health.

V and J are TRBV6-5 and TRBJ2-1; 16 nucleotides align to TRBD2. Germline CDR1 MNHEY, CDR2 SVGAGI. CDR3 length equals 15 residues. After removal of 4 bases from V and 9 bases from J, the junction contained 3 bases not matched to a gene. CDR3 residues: CASSLGLAGGTEQFF. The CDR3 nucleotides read TGTGCCAGCAGTTTGGGACTAGCGGGGGGGACTGAGCAGTTCTTC.

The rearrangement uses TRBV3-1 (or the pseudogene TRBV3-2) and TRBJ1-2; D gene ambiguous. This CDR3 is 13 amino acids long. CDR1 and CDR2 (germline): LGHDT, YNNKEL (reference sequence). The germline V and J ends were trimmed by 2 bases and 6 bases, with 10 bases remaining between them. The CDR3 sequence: CASSQYRANGYTF. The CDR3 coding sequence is TGTGCCAGCAGCCAATATCGCGCCAATGGCTACACCTTC.

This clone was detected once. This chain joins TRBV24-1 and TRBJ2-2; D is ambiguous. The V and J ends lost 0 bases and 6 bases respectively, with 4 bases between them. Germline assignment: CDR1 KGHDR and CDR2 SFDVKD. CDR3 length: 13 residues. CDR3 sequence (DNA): TGTGCCACCAGTGATTTGGATTCCGGGGAGCTGTTTTTT. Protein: CATSDLDSGELFF.

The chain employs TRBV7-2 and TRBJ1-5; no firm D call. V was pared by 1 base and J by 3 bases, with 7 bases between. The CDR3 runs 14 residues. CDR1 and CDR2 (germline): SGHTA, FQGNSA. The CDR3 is CASSLGRHNQPQHF. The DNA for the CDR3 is TGTGCCAGCAGCTTAGGTCGACACAATCAGCCCCAGCATTTT.

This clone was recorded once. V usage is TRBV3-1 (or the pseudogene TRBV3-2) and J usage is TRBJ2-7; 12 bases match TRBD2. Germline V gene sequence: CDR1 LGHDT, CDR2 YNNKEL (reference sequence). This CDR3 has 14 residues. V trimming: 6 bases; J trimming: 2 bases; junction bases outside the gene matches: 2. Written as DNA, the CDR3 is TGTGCCAGCAGATCTAGCGGGGGGGCCTACGAGCAGTACTTC. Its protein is CASRSSGGAYEQYF.

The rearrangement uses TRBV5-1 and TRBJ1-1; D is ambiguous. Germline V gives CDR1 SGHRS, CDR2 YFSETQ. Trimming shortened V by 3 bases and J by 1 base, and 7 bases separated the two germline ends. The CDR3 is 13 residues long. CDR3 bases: TGCGCCAGCAGCTCTCGAGAGAACACTGAAGCTTTCTTT. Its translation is CASSSRENTEAFF.

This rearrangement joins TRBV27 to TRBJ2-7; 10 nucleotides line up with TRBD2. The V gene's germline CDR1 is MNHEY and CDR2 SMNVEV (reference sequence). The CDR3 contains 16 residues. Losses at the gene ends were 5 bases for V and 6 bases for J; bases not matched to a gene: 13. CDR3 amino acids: CASSHLTSGDISEQYF. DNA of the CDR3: TGTGCCAGCAGTCACCTTACTAGCGGGGACATCTCCGAGCAGTACTTC.

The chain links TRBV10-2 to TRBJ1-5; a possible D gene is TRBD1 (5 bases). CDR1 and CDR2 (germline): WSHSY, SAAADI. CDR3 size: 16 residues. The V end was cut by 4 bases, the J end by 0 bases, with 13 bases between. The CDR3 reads CASSGWTPYSNQPQHF. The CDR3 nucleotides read TGCGCCAGCAGTGGTTGGACACCCTATAGCAATCAGCCCCAGCATTTT.

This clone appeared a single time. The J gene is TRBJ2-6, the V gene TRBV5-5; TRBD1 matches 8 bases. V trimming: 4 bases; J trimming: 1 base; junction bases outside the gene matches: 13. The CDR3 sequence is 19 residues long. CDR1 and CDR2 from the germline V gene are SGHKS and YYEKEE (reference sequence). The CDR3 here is CASSPTGGQVASGANVLTF. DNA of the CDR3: TGTGCCAGCAGCCCCACAGGGGGACAGGTAGCATCTGGGGCCAACGTCCTGACTTTC.